This section outlines one T cell receptor beta chain sequence together with its context. Germline V gene sequence: CDR1 SGHNT, CDR2 YYREEE (reference sequence). V lost 1 base and J 3 bases, leaving 10 bases between the germline ends. This CDR3 has 14 amino acids. The data were taken from a study of blood T cell repertoires in COVID-19. For the study at large: The samples span acute and convalescent COVID-19 from the United States, Italy and Spain. Nucleic acid was either cDNA or gDNA, and it came from T cells, B-cell-depleted T cells, or PBMCs.

Per the original methods: From reference gene primer amplification, estimates of nucleated cell counts were derived. Here immunoSEQ multiplex PCR was the method, and the copy in TCRdb shows in-frame clones only, minus some. The D gene and trimming were derived from the DNA, and the V and J assignments and clone size from that table. The sample has approximately 89,000 clones, over 65% seen once; the top ten hold about half. The chain combines TRBV5-4 with TRBJ1-1; D possibly corresponds to TRBD1 (5 bases). Material: peripheral blood. The sequence was obtained from a human donor in a cohort sampled during active COVID-19. The DNA for the CDR3 is TGTGCCAGCAGCTTGACAGGCCCCCACACTGAAGCTTTCTTT. Translation: CASSLTGPHTEAFF. Complete variable domain (other parts from reference TRBV5-4 and TRBJ1-1): ETGVTQSPTHLIKTRGQQVTLRCSSQSGHNTVSWYQQALGQGPQFIFQYYREEENGRGNFPPRFSGLQFPNYSSELNVNALELDDSALYLCASSLTGPHTEAFFGQGTRLTVV.